The clone carrying this TCR beta chain was recorded at least ten times. The CDR3 totals 14 residues. CDR1 is SGHKS and CDR2 is YYEKEE in the germline V gene (reference sequence). Individual cDNA molecules received unique molecular identifiers during library preparation. Each CDR3 protein is one row after TCRdb ran MiXCR on the 5' RACE reads. Counted here are some 96,000 distinct CDR3 sequences, 15% occurring once; the ten biggest clones make up 5.5% to 7%. This record comes from a study of early T cells in non-severe SARS-CoV-2 infection. Turning to the study itself: RNA in bulk from unsorted whole blood was sequenced, and chains were unpaired.

The gene calls are TRBV5-5 and TRBJ2-3, with D unresolved. The source is an adult who was a healthcare worker with PCR-confirmed SARS-CoV-2 infection or an uninfected control (not recorded which). Sequencing was done on a sample of whole blood. The CDR3 nucleotides are TGTGCTTCGGCCCGGTCCACTAGCACAGATACGCAGTATTTT. It specifies CASARSTSTDTQYF.